One and the same sample provided the 17 T cell receptor beta chains below, sequenced in a study of T cell repertoires in cytomegalovirus infection. TCRdb itself ran the reads through MiXCR, one entry per CDR3 protein. The sample carries 300,000 to 400,000 distinct CDR3 sequences, about a sixth recorded once. Sequenced sample: PBMCs. These receptors were collected from a human donor in good health (CMV status not recorded). Some clones in this sample may be carry-over from other donors' samples.

This clonotype has a count of ten or more. The chain joins TRBV7-2 to TRBJ1-5, with 12 bases that match TRBD1. V lost 5 bases to trimming and J lost 7 bases; unmatched junction nucleotides: 9. The CDR3 length is 16 residues. Germline CDR1 SGHTA, CDR2 FQGNSA. The CDR3 DNA sequence: TGTGCCAGCAGCCGAATGGGACAGGGGGCTGGACAGCCCCAGCATTTT. Its protein product is CASSRMGQGAGQPQHF.

The chain is built from TRBV27 and TRBJ2-7; 9 bases fit TRBD2. Germline-derived CDR1 and CDR2 are MNHEY and SMNVEV (reference sequence). The CDR3 runs 12 residues. The V segment lost 8 bases and the J segment 4 bases; nucleotides outside the gene matches: 3. The CDR3 region is CASGLAWYEQYF. The CDR3 DNA reads TGTGCCAGCGGACTAGCGTGGTACGAGCAGTACTTC.

This clonotype was counted many times. V is TRBV7-6 and J is TRBJ1-4; 9 bases fit TRBD1. This CDR3 has 19 residues. Per the germline V gene, CDR1 is SGHVS and CDR2 is FNYEAQ. J was trimmed by 0 bases and V by 2 bases; bases with no gene match: 10. CDR3 DNA sequence: TGTGCCAGCAGCTTATTCAACAGGGGGCCTTTAACAACTAATGAAAAACTGTTTTTT. Protein product: CASSLFNRGPLTTNEKLFF.

This clonotype was seen a handful of times. This chain connects TRBV12-3 or TRBV12-4 to TRBJ2-3, with D uncertain. There are 12 residues in the CDR3. The V and J ends lost 7 bases and 5 bases respectively, with 10 bases between them. The CDR3 nucleotides are TGTGCCAGCACCCTGAGTAGAGATACGCAGTATTTT. Translated: CASTLSRDTQYF.

This clonotype was counted only a few times. The chain uses TRBV19 and TRBJ2-2; D perhaps matches TRBD1 (6 bases). There are 16 residues in the CDR3. V shed 7 bases and J shed 2 bases, with 17 bases lying between them. Germline CDR1 is LNHDA and CDR2 is SQIVND (reference sequence). The CDR3 here is CASNRPKQGNTGELFF. Written as DNA, the CDR3 is TGTGCCAGTAATAGGCCCAAACAGGGAAACACCGGGGAGCTGTTTTTT.

The rearrangement uses TRBV25-1 and TRBJ1-6; 8 bases are a match to TRBD1. The CDR3 sequence is 16 residues long. J was trimmed by 9 bases and V by 3 bases; bases with no gene match: 10. Per germline, CDR1 MGHDK and CDR2 SYGVNS. The CDR3 loop reads CASSDPRQGAGSPLHF. The CDR3 DNA reads as TGTGCCAGCAGTGACCCCCGGCAGGGGGCTGGTTCACCCCTCCACTTT.

The table lists this clonotype with a few counts. The chain carries TRBV7-7 and TRBJ2-1, with TRBD2 as a possible D gene (7 bases). The germline V gene has CDR1 SSHAT and CDR2 FNYEAQ (reference sequence). Between the trimmed V and J ends, which lost 2 bases and 0 bases, there was a span of 11 bases. The CDR3 extends over 16 amino acids. CDR3 coding DNA: TGTGCCAGCAGCTTATACGGGGGGCCCTCCTACAATGAGCAGTTCTTC. Translation: CASSLYGGPSYNEQFF.

The V call is TRBV19, the J call TRBJ1-1; no reliable D call. The length of the CDR3 is 15 residues. V was pared by 1 base and J by 4 bases, with 13 bases between. Per the germline V gene, CDR1 is LNHDA and CDR2 is SQIVND (reference sequence). The CDR3 loop reads CASSIALGMPTEAFF. In nucleotides, the CDR3 is TGTGCCAGTAGTATAGCGCTCGGGATGCCCACTGAAGCTTTCTTT.

In its sample, this clonotype was seen many times. The rearrangement joins TRBV11-2 to TRBJ1-3; D possibly corresponds to TRBD1 (5 bases). The CDR3 length is 14 residues. In germline, CDR1 is SGHAT, CDR2 FQNNGV. The V end was cut by 5 bases, the J end by 9 bases, with 17 bases between. The CDR3 loop is CASSPTGDASTIYF. The DNA for the CDR3 is TGTGCCAGCAGCCCGACGGGGGACGCGAGCACCATATATTTT.

The chain combines TRBV5-6 with TRBJ2-1; TRBD2 agrees at 11 bases. J gave up 5 bases and V 4 bases, and 8 bases lay outside the gene matches. This CDR3 region has 16 residues. From germline, CDR1 is SGHDT and CDR2 YYEEEE. The CDR3 bases are TGTGCCAGCAGCCCCTCGACTAGCGGGATCGACAATGAGCAGTTCTTC. This translates into CASSPSTSGIDNEQFF.

The chain uses TRBV5-1 and TRBJ2-7, with 7 bases lining up with TRBD1. Germline CDR1 reads SGHRS; CDR2 reads YFSETQ. Trimming removed 5 bases from V and 2 bases from J; junction bases left unmatched: 7. The CDR3 length is 14 residues. The CDR3 nucleotides read TGCGCCAGCAGGATTCCGGGACAGACCTACGAGCAGTACTTC. This codes for CASRIPGQTYEQYF.

This clonotype was detected ten times or more. The V and J genes are TRBV2 and TRBJ1-3, with TRBD1 matching over 7 bases. Per germline, CDR1 SNHLY and CDR2 FYNNEI. The trim removed 4 bases at V and 9 bases at J, leaving 6 bases unmatched. The CDR3 sequence is 13 residues long. CDR3 amino acids: CASSAGQTVTIYF. DNA of the CDR3: TGTGCCAGCAGTGCGGGACAGACAGTCACCATATATTTT.

This clonotype was observed many times. The V gene is TRBV7-2, the J gene TRBJ2-2, with TRBD2 matching 7 bases. Germline CDR1 and CDR2: SGHTA and FQGNSA. Unmatched junction bases numbered 8, after V lost 5 bases and J lost 2 bases. The CDR3 covers 16 residues. CDR3 in DNA: TGTGCCAGCAGCCTCGGGAGGAGGGGTAACACCGGGGAGCTGTTTTTT. The encoded protein is CASSLGRRGNTGELFF.

CDR3 loop: CASSFGGGVANEQFF. Here the CDR3 DNA reads TGTGCCAGCAGTTTTGGTGGAGGGGTGGCCAATGAGCAGTTCTTC. The chain has TRBV12-3 or TRBV12-4 and TRBJ2-1; weak D call: TRBD2 (6 bases). The V gene lost 3 bases and the J gene lost 6 bases, with 15 bases spanning the gap. This CDR3 contains 15 residues.

This sequence joins TRBV7-8 and TRBJ1-5, with D tentatively TRBD1 (6 bases). The germline V gene encodes CDR1 SGHVS and CDR2 FQNEAQ. Trimming left V 5 bases short and J 2 bases short, with 13 bases between. The CDR3 spans 15 residues. The CDR3 sequence is CASSGTGLGNQPQHF. The CDR3 DNA follows: TGTGCCAGCAGCGGAACAGGGTTGGGCAATCAGCCCCAGCATTTT.

This chain links TRBV12-3 or TRBV12-4 with TRBJ2-1; tentative D call: TRBD2 (6 bases). With 6 bases removed from V and 5 bases from J, the gap between germline ends came to 17 bases. The CDR3 has 15 amino acids. Here the CDR3 DNA reads TGTGCCAGCAGACCTCTCCGGGACTCTAACAATGAGCAGTTCTTC. Translating it yields CASRPLRDSNNEQFF.

This clonotype was seen a few times. The J gene is TRBJ2-1, the V gene TRBV4-1; D might be TRBD2 (6 bases). V gave up 6 bases and J gave up 8 bases, with 17 bases separating them. The CDR3 is made up of 14 amino acids. From germline, CDR1 is MGHRA and CDR2 YSYEKL. In DNA form, the CDR3 reads TGCGCCAGCAGTCGACTAGGTGTAAAAGATGAGCAGTTCTTC. Its protein product is CASSRLGVKDEQFF.